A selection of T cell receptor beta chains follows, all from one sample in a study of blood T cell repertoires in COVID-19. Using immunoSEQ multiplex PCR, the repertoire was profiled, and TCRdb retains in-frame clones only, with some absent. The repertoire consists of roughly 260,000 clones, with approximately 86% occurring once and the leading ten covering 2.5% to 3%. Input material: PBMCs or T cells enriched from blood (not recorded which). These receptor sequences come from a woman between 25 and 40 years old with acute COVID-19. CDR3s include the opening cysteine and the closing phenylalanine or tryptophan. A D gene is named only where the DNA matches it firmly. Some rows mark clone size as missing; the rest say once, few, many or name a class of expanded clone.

cdr3_nt: TGTGCCAGCTCTATGACAGGGACCCACGAGCAGTACTTC; cdr3_aa: CASSMTGTHEQYF; d_call: TRBD1; cdr3_length: 13; clone_size: NA; v_call: TRBV2; j_call: TRBJ2-7
cdr3_nt: TGTGCCAGCAGCTCAACCGGGACTCAACCGGGGGATGAGCAGTTCTTC; cdr3_aa: CASSSTGTQPGDEQFF; d_call: NA; cdr3_length: 16; clone_size: NA; v_call: TRBV7-8; j_call: TRBJ2-1
cdr3_nt: TGTGCCAGCAGCTTACGGCAGGACTCTCTTTATAATTCACCCCTCCACTTT; cdr3_aa: CASSLRQDSLYNSPLHF; d_call: NA; cdr3_length: 17; clone_size: NA; v_call: TRBV7-9; j_call: TRBJ1-6
cdr3_nt: TGCAGCGTTGCGGGGGACAGAAACAATCAGCCCCAGCATTTT; cdr3_aa: CSVAGDRNNQPQHF; d_call: TRBD1; cdr3_length: 14; clone_size: NA; v_call: TRBV29-1; j_call: TRBJ1-5
cdr3_nt: TGTGCCAGCATCGAATTTAGTCTTCGGGACACTGAAGCTTTCTTT; cdr3_aa: CASIEFSLRDTEAFF; d_call: NA; cdr3_length: 15; clone_size: NA; v_call: TRBV7-2; j_call: TRBJ1-1
cdr3_nt: TGCAGCGTTGATTCAGCGGGGGAGACCCAGTACTTC; cdr3_aa: CSVDSAGETQYF; d_call: TRBD2; cdr3_length: 12; clone_size: NA; v_call: TRBV29-1; j_call: TRBJ2-5
cdr3_nt: TGTGCCAGCTCACCTAAACAGGGTTACGAGCAGTACTTC; cdr3_aa: CASSPKQGYEQYF; d_call: NA; cdr3_length: 13; clone_size: NA; v_call: TRBV18; j_call: TRBJ2-7
cdr3_nt: TGCGCCAGCAGCTCGGACCGACAGGTGAACACCGGGGAGCTGTTTTTT; cdr3_aa: CASSSDRQVNTGELFF; d_call: NA; cdr3_length: 16; clone_size: NA; v_call: TRBV5-1; j_call: TRBJ2-2
cdr3_nt: TGTGCCAGCAGGGACAGGAACACTGAAGCTTTCTTT; cdr3_aa: CASRDRNTEAFF; d_call: NA; cdr3_length: 12; clone_size: NA; v_call: TRBV25-1; j_call: TRBJ1-1
cdr3_nt: TGCGCCAGCAGCCAAGATCTTATGGAGGGGTTGTATGGCTACACCTTC; cdr3_aa: CASSQDLMEGLYGYTF; d_call: NA; cdr3_length: 16; clone_size: once; v_call: TRBV4-3; j_call: TRBJ1-2
cdr3_nt: TGTGCCAGTAGTATAGCGGGGGAAGACTACGAGCAGTACTTC; cdr3_aa: CASSIAGEDYEQYF; d_call: NA; cdr3_length: 14; clone_size: once; v_call: TRBV19; j_call: TRBJ2-7
cdr3_nt: TGCGCCAGCAGCCCAACGAACACCGGGGAGCTGTTTTTT; cdr3_aa: CASSPTNTGELFF; d_call: NA; cdr3_length: 13; clone_size: NA; v_call: TRBV4-3; j_call: TRBJ2-2
cdr3_nt: TGCGCCAGCAGCCAGACACCGAACACTGAAGCTTTCTTT; cdr3_aa: CASSQTPNTEAFF; d_call: NA; cdr3_length: 13; clone_size: NA; v_call: TRBV4-1; j_call: TRBJ1-1
cdr3_nt: TGTGCCAGCAGCTTGGATAGGGGACTCGGGGAGACCCAGTACTTC; cdr3_aa: CASSLDRGLGETQYF; d_call: NA; cdr3_length: 15; clone_size: NA; v_call: TRBV5-4; j_call: TRBJ2-5
cdr3_nt: TGTGCCAGCAGCTTAACCTCCGCGGGGCCCTCTGGAAACACCATATATTTT; cdr3_aa: CASSLTSAGPSGNTIYF; d_call: NA; cdr3_length: 17; clone_size: NA; v_call: TRBV7-6; j_call: TRBJ1-3
cdr3_nt: TGTGCCAGCAGTATTGCGGGGGCGGAATACAATGAGCAGTTCTTC; cdr3_aa: CASSIAGAEYNEQFF; d_call: NA; cdr3_length: 15; clone_size: NA; v_call: TRBV25-1; j_call: TRBJ2-1
cdr3_nt: TGCAGCGCCCGACAGGGAAGTCAGCCCCAGCATTTT; cdr3_aa: CSARQGSQPQHF; d_call: TRBD1; cdr3_length: 12; clone_size: NA; v_call: TRBV29-1; j_call: TRBJ1-5
cdr3_nt: TGTGCCAGCAGCCAAGTATACCCTCCAACAGGGAATGAGCAGTTCTTC; cdr3_aa: CASSQVYPPTGNEQFF; d_call: NA; cdr3_length: 16; clone_size: once; v_call: TRBV3-1/TRBV3-2; j_call: TRBJ2-1
cdr3_nt: TGTGCCAGCAGCTTGGGCACAGACGGGACCCAGTACTTC; cdr3_aa: CASSLGTDGTQYF; d_call: NA; cdr3_length: 13; clone_size: NA; v_call: TRBV5-5; j_call: TRBJ2-5
cdr3_nt: TGTGCCATCTCGGTGGAGGGGAGCAATCAGCCCCAGCATTTT; cdr3_aa: CAISVEGSNQPQHF; d_call: NA; cdr3_length: 14; clone_size: NA; v_call: TRBV10-3; j_call: TRBJ1-5
cdr3_nt: TGCGCCAGCGGGACAGCAAACAATGAGCAGTTCTTC; cdr3_aa: CASGTANNEQFF; d_call: TRBD1; cdr3_length: 12; clone_size: NA; v_call: TRBV5-1; j_call: TRBJ2-1
cdr3_nt: TGTGCCAGCACCCGAGGGAGCGGTAGCACAGATACGCAGTATTTT; cdr3_aa: CASTRGSGSTDTQYF; d_call: NA; cdr3_length: 15; clone_size: once; v_call: TRBV6-5; j_call: TRBJ2-3
cdr3_nt: TGTGCCAGCAGCCAAGCAGGACTAGCGGGCACAGATACGCAGTATTTT; cdr3_aa: CASSQAGLAGTDTQYF; d_call: TRBD2; cdr3_length: 16; clone_size: once; v_call: TRBV3-1/TRBV3-2; j_call: TRBJ2-3
cdr3_nt: TGCGCCAGCAGCAGGGGAACTGAAGCTTTCTTT; cdr3_aa: CASSRGTEAFF; d_call: NA; cdr3_length: 11; clone_size: NA; v_call: TRBV4-3; j_call: TRBJ1-1
cdr3_nt: TGTGCCAGCAGAAGGACAGGGGGCGATTCACCCCTCCACTTT; cdr3_aa: CASRRTGGDSPLHF; d_call: TRBD1; cdr3_length: 14; clone_size: few; v_call: TRBV7-9; j_call: TRBJ1-6
cdr3_nt: TGTGCCAGCAGTTTCGGGAACACCGGGGAGCTGTTTTTT; cdr3_aa: CASSFGNTGELFF; d_call: NA; cdr3_length: 13; clone_size: NA; v_call: TRBV12-3/TRBV12-4; j_call: TRBJ2-2